Following are 16 T cell receptor beta chains from one sample sequenced in a study of shared clonotypes between healthy human individuals. Cells designated naive CD8 were CD45RO-negative and were positively selected for CCR7, with terminally differentiated effector memory CD45RA+ cells excluded. Profiling relied on immunoSEQ multiplex PCR, and the TCRdb table lists in-frame clones only, not all of them. In the table there are some 2,000,000 clones, around 96% of which are singletons. Sequenced sample: naive CD8+ T cells sorted from blood. The receptors shown here come from a man aged 18 to 30 in good health.

This rearrangement joins TRBV5-6 to TRBJ2-7; perhaps TRBD2 as D (6 bases). The CDR3 has 14 amino acids. V shed 2 bases and J shed 5 bases, with 14 bases lying between them. Germline-derived CDR1 and CDR2 are SGHDT and YYEEEE. CDR3 nucleotides: TGTGCCAGCAGCTTCGGAGGGTTGGTTGACGAGCAGTACTTC. Translation: CASSFGGLVDEQYF.

Turning to this clone: The same CDR3 can be traced to other DNA sequences in this sample. J is TRBJ1-3 and V is TRBV4-1; the D gene is possibly TRBD1 (5 bases). This CDR3 spans 12 amino acids. Germline V gives CDR1 MGHRA, CDR2 YSYEKL. V gave up 1 base and J gave up 7 bases, with 5 bases separating them. The CDR3 reads CASSQGGNTIYF. CDR3 nucleotide sequence: TGCGCCAGCAGCCAAGGGGGGAACACCATATATTTT.

The chain has TRBV5-1 and TRBJ2-7; D unclear. With 0 bases removed from V and 4 bases from J, the gap between germline ends came to 8 bases. The CDR3 has 13 residues. Germline-derived CDR1 and CDR2 are SGHRS and YFSETQ. CDR3 region: CASSLALFYEQYF. The CDR3 DNA is TGCGCCAGCAGCTTGGCCTTGTTTTACGAGCAGTACTTC.

V gene TRBV11-2 combines with J gene TRBJ2-2, with 8 bases aligning to TRBD1. Germline V gives CDR1 SGHAT, CDR2 FQNNGV. The CDR3 is 16 residues long. J was trimmed by 4 bases and V by 4 bases; bases with no gene match: 8. The CDR3 region has the DNA TGTGCCAGCAGCTCGATAACCGGGACAGGCACCGGGGAGCTGTTTTTT. It specifies CASSSITGTGTGELFF.

This sequence joins TRBV5-1 and TRBJ2-5; the match to TRBD1 covers 9 bases. From germline, CDR1 is SGHRS and CDR2 YFSETQ. V lost 0 bases, J lost 4 bases, and 7 bases stayed unmatched. The CDR3 sequence is 16 residues long. The CDR3, as DNA: TGCGCCAGCAGCTTGGGGGAGACAGGGGGGCGAGAGACCCAGTACTTC. Translating it yields CASSLGETGGRETQYF.

The J gene is TRBJ2-5, the V gene TRBV5-4; possible D gene TRBD2, 6 bases. Germline loops: CDR1 SGHNT, CDR2 YYREEE (reference sequence). The CDR3 extends over 15 amino acids. V dropped 4 bases and J dropped 1 base, with 14 bases sitting between them. The CDR3, as DNA: TGTGCCAGCAGCAGGATCGGGACTTTCCAAGAGACCCAGTACTTC. The encoded protein is CASSRIGTFQETQYF.

As for this clone: Other DNA sequences in this sample translate to the same CDR3. The V and J genes are TRBV7-9 and TRBJ2-3; no firm D call. V was pared by 3 bases and J by 1 base, with 8 bases between. The CDR3 consists of 14 residues. In germline, CDR1 is SEHNR, CDR2 FQNEAQ (reference sequence). DNA of the CDR3: TGTGCCAGCAGCTTGGGCCTTGGCACAGATACGCAGTATTTT. It codes for CASSLGLGTDTQYF.

In regard to this clone: The identical CDR3 is also encoded by other nucleotide sequences in the sample. The chain uses TRBV7-2 and TRBJ2-7, with D perhaps TRBD2 (6 bases). V dropped 5 bases and J dropped 0 bases, with 8 bases sitting between them. The CDR3 length is 13 residues. Germline CDR1 reads SGHTA; CDR2 reads FQGNSA. The CDR3 reads CASSPGLSYEQYF. The CDR3 nucleotides read TGTGCCAGCAGCCCGGGACTCTCCTACGAGCAGTACTTC. Supplemented by reference TRBV7-2 and TRBJ2-7, the full variable domain reads GAGVSQSPSNKVTEKGKDVELRCDPISGHTALYWYRQSLGQGLEFLIYFQGNSAPDKSGLPSDRFSAERTGGSVSTLTIQRTQQEDSAVYLCASSPGLSYEQYFGPGTRLTVT.

A remark on this clone: The sample carries other DNA sequences with the same CDR3. V is TRBV9 and J is TRBJ2-7; no clear D. The V gene lost 3 bases and the J gene lost 6 bases, with 7 bases spanning the gap. Germline CDR1 is SGDLS and CDR2 is YYNGEE. The CDR3 sequence is 11 residues long. CDR3 region: CASSDPGEQYF. CDR3 DNA: TGTGCCAGCAGCGATCCCGGCGAGCAGTACTTC.

The chain has TRBV2 and TRBJ2-7; TRBD2 matches 16 bases. This CDR3 is built from 18 residues. Germline V gene sequence: CDR1 SNHLY, CDR2 FYNNEI. V shed 5 bases, J shed 0 bases, and the junction held 7 bases outside the gene matches. CDR3 protein: CASSSQGLAGGYSYEQYF. As DNA, the CDR3 is TGTGCCAGCAGTTCGCAGGGACTAGCGGGAGGGTACTCCTACGAGCAGTACTTC.

On this clone: Mismatch with germline at one junction end may stem from a read error. This chain uses TRBV7-7 with TRBJ2-3; 7 bases fit TRBD2. Germline V lookup: CDR1 SSHAT, CDR2 FNYEAQ (reference sequence). The length of the CDR3 is 18 residues. CDR3 in amino acids: CASRYTHALRGYTDTQYF. The CDR3 DNA follows: TGTGCTAGCAGATACACCCACGCTCTGCGGGGGTACACAGATACGCAGTATTTT.

This clone was recorded only once. Because the CDR3's place on the DNA is in doubt, the DNA is left out and the CDR3 is given as listed by TCRdb. The J gene is TRBJ1-2, the V gene TRBV21-1; the table's D call TRBD1 went unverified against the DNA. TRBV21-1 is listed as a pseudogene. The CDR3 comprises 18 residues, both ends counted. Here the CDR3 reads CASSTVGRGTGFLHGYTF.

This rearrangement joins TRBV30 to TRBJ2-2, with 7 bases aligning to TRBD2. This CDR3 region has 13 residues. The V gene end was trimmed by 4 bases and the J gene end by 6 bases; junction bases not matched to a gene: 5. From germline, CDR1 is GTSNPN and CDR2 SVGIG (reference sequence). CDR3 loop: CAWTRGEPGELFF. DNA for the CDR3: TGTGCCTGGACCCGGGGGGAGCCCGGGGAGCTGTTTTTT.

V usage is TRBV9 and J usage is TRBJ2-1, with TRBD2 matching over 9 bases. Unmatched junction bases numbered 6, after V lost 2 bases and J lost 6 bases. CDR3 length equals 15 residues. Per the germline V gene, CDR1 is SGDLS and CDR2 is YYNGEE. Here the CDR3 DNA reads TGTGCCAGCAGCGTTAGCGGGAGTCCGGCCAATGAGCAGTTCTTC. Protein: CASSVSGSPANEQFF.

V usage is TRBV4-1 and J usage is TRBJ2-5; D remains ambiguous. V lost 0 bases and J lost 7, with 12 bases in between. The CDR3 has 14 amino acids. CDR1 and CDR2 from the germline V gene are MGHRA and YSYEKL. The CDR3 region has the DNA TGCGCCAGCAGCCAAGATATCGAAAGTGTGACCCAGTACTTC. Translating gives CASSQDIESVTQYF.

The chain couples TRBV9 to TRBJ1-2, with 11 nucleotides matching TRBD1. Per germline, CDR1 SGDLS and CDR2 YYNGEE. The length of the CDR3 is 16 residues. V dropped 4 bases and J dropped 4; count of bases not matched to a gene: 9. CDR3 sequence (DNA): TGTGCCAGCAGCCTAGGGACAGGGGGTTCTGGCTATGGCTACACCTTC. Its protein product is CASSLGTGGSGYGYTF.